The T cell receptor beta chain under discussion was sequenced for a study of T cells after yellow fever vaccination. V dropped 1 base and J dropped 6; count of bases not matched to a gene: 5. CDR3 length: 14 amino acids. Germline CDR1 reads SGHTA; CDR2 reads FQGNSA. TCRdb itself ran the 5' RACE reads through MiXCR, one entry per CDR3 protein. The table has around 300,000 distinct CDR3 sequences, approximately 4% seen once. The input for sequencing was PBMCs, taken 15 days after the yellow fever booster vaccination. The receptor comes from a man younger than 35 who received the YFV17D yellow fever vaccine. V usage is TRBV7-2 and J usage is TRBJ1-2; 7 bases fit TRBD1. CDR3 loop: CASSLDRGRNGYTF. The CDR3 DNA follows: TGTGCCAGCAGCTTAGACAGGGGAAGGAATGGCTACACCTTC.